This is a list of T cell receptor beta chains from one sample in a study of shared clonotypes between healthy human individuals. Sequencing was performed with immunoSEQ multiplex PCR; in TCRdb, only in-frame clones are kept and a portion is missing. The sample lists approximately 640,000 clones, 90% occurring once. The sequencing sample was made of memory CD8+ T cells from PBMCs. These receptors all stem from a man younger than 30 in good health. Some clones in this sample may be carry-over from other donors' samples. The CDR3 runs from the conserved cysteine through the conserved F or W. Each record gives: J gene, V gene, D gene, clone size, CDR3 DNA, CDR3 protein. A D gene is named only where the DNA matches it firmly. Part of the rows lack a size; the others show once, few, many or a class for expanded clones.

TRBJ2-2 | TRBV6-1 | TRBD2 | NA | TGTGCCAGCAGTGAAAGGAGACTAGCAATGACCGGGGAGCTGTTTTTT | CASSERRLAMTGELFF
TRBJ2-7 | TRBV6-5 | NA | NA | TGTGCCAGCAGTTACTCGCGCGAAAGTTCCTACGAGCAGTACTTC | CASSYSRESSYEQYF
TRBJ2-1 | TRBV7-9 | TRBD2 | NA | TGTGCCAGCAGCCCTACTAGCGGGAGTAGGTACAATGAGCAGTTCTTC | CASSPTSGSRYNEQFF
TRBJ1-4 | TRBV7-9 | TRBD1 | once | TGTGCCAGCAGCCTGGTGGCAGGGGGGAATGAAAAACTGTTTTTT | CASSLVAGGNEKLFF
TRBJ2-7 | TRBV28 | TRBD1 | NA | TGTGCCAGCAGTTCCAACTATAGACCGGGACAGGGGCCCTACGAGCAGTACTTC | CASSSNYRPGQGPYEQYF
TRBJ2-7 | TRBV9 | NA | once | TGTGCCAGCAGCGCTACCGGTGCCCACGAGCAGTACTTC | CASSATGAHEQYF
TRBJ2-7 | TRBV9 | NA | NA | TGTGCCAGCAGCCCTCGCCCCCAATACGAGCAGTACTTC | CASSPRPQYEQYF
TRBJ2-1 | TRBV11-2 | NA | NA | TGTGCCAGCAGCTCATTCAAATTGAGCTCCTACAATGAGCAGTTCTTC | CASSSFKLSSYNEQFF
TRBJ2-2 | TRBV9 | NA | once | TGTGCCAGCAGCGTAGGTGGGGCCACCGGGGAGCTGTTTTTT | CASSVGGATGELFF
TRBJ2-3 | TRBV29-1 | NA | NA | TGCAGCGTTGGAGGGGACCCCAACTCCTTCACAGATACGCAGTATTTT | CSVGGDPNSFTDTQYF
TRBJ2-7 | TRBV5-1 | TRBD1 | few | TGCGCCAGCAGTCGGGACAGCCGCTCCTACGAGCAGTACTTC | CASSRDSRSYEQYF
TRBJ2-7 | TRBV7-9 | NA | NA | TGTGCCAGCAGCGGGCAGGGCTCTTACGAGCAGTACTTC | CASSGQGSYEQYF
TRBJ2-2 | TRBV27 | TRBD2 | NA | TGTGCCAGCGGGCTAGCGGGAGGTGGGACCGGGGAGCTGTTTTTT | CASGLAGGGTGELFF
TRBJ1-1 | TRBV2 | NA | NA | TGTGCCAGCAATGGGGTAGGCACTGAAGCTTTCTTT | CASNGVGTEAFF
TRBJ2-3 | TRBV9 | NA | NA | TGTGCCAGCAGCGGCCCCCTCACAGATACGCAGTATTTT | CASSGPLTDTQYF
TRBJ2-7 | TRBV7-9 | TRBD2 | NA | TGTGCCAGCAGCCCACATTCCAGCGGGAGACCATACGAGCAGTACTTC | CASSPHSSGRPYEQYF
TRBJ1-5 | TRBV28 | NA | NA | TGTGCCAGCAGTTTTATGGGGGTTAGCAATCAGCCCCAGCATTTT | CASSFMGVSNQPQHF
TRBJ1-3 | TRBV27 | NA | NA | TGTGCCAGCAGTCTCTCAGGTACTTCTGGAAACACCATATATTTT | CASSLSGTSGNTIYF
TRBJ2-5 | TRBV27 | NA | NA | TGTGCCACCCAGGAGTCCTGGGGGCCAACCCAAGAGACCCAGTACTTC | CATQESWGPTQETQYF
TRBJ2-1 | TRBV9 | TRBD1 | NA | TGTGCCAGCAGCAACCGGGACAGGCGGAATGAGCAGTTCTTC | CASSNRDRRNEQFF
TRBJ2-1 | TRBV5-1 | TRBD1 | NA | TGCGCCAGCAGCCCTCCCGGGGGACAGGCAATGAGAACTTACAATGAGCAGTTCTTC | CASSPPGGQAMRTYNEQFF
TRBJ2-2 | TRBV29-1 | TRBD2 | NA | TGCAGCGTTGGAGCGGGAGACACCGGGGAGCTGTTTTTT | CSVGAGDTGELFF
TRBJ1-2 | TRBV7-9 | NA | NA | TGTGCCAGCAGCCACCGGGACGGTTCCCCCTATGGCTACACCTTC | CASSHRDGSPYGYTF
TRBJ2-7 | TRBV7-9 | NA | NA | TGTGCCAGCAGCTTAGGGCGCTACGAGCAGTACTTC | CASSLGRYEQYF
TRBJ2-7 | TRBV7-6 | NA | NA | TGTGCCAGCAGCTTAGGGGCAGGGAACTCCTACGAGCAGTACTTC | CASSLGAGNSYEQYF
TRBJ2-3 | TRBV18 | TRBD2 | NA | TGTGCCAGCTCAACCAGACTAGCGGGAGGCACAGATACGCAGTATTTT | CASSTRLAGGTDTQYF
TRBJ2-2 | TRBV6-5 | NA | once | TGTGCCAGCAGTTATTCCGGGACGAACACCGGGGAGCTGTTTTTT | CASSYSGTNTGELFF
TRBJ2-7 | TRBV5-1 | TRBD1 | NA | TGCGCCAGCAGCCCGACAGGGTCGCTCTACGAGCAGTACTTC | CASSPTGSLYEQYF
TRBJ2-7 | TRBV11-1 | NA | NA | TGTGCCAGCAGCTTCCCTGGCTACGAGCAGTACTTC | CASSFPGYEQYF
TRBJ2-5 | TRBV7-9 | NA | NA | TGTGCCAGCAGCATACGACAGGGAGGGGAGACCCAGTACTTC | CASSIRQGGETQYF
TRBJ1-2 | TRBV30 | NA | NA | TGTGCCTGGAGTGAGGCTTCATGGAATGGCTACACCTTC | CAWSEASWNGYTF
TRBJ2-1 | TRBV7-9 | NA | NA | TGTGCCAGCAGCTCGGGGCCGCAGGGGTCCTACAATGAGCAGTTCTTC | CASSSGPQGSYNEQFF
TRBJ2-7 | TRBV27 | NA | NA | TGTGCCAGCAGTTTACCCCCGAGGCAGGGCCAGCACGAGCAGTACTTC | CASSLPPRQGQHEQYF
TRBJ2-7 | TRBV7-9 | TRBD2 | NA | TGTGCCAGCAGCGGGGGGGATTGGCTCGAGCAGTACTTC | CASSGGDWLEQYF
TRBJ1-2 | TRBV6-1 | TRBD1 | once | TGTGCCAGCAGTGAAGCGCTTCGGGGGGACAGAGCCTATGGCTACACCTTC | CASSEALRGDRAYGYTF
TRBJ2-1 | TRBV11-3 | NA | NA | TGTGCCAGCAGCGAGAACCGGGACGAAGAATACAATGAGCAGTTCTTC | CASSENRDEEYNEQFF
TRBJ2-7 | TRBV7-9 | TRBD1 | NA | TGTGCCAGCAGCCTCGGACAGGGCCTACAGTACTTC | CASSLGQGLQYF
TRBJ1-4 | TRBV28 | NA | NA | TGTGCCAGCACCTCCGGGGGTCTTAATGAAAAACTGTTTTTT | CASTSGGLNEKLFF
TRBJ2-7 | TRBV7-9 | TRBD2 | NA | TGTGCCAGCAGCCCAGCGGGGAACTCCTACGAGCAGTACTTC | CASSPAGNSYEQYF
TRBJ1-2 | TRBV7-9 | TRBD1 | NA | TGTGCCAGCAGCTTAGAGGACAGGCTGGATGGCTACACCTTC | CASSLEDRLDGYTF
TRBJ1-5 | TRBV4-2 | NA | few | TGTGCCAGCAGCCAAGCCGTGGAGAGCAATCAGCCCCAGCATTTT | CASSQAVESNQPQHF
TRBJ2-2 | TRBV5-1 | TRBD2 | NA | TGCGCCAGCAGCCAAACAAGAGGACTAGCGGGCTGGGCGAACACCGGGGAGCTGTTTTTT | CASSQTRGLAGWANTGELFF
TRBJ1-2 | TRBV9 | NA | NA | TGTGCCAGCGGGACGAGGGGTTACGGCTACACCTTC | CASGTRGYGYTF
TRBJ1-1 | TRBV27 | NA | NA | TGTGCCAGCAGTTTAGGTCAGGTAAACACTGAAGCTTTCTTT | CASSLGQVNTEAFF
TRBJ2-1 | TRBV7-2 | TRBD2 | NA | TGTGCCAGCAGGCTAAGACTAGCGGGAGCTCGGGATGAGCAGTTCTTC | CASRLRLAGARDEQFF
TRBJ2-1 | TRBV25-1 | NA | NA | TGTGCCAGCAGTGAATCGCCGGCACGTGGGGGTTACAATGAGCAGTTCTTC | CASSESPARGGYNEQFF
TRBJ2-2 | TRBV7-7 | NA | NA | TGTGCCAGCCGCAAAGCTCTAGGACCTAGCCCCGGGCCCGGGGAGCTGTTTTTT | CASRKALGPSPGPGELFF
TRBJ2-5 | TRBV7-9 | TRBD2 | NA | TGTGCCAGCAGCTTAGACCAACGGGGGGGAAAGACCCAGTACTTC | CASSLDQRGGKTQYF
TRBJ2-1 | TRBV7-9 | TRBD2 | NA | TGTGCCAGCAGCTCTTGGACTAGCCCCAATGAGCAGTTCTTC | CASSSWTSPNEQFF
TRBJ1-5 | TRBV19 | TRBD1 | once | TGTGCCAGTAAGGACAGGGGGCATTGGGGTCAGCCCCAGCATTTT | CASKDRGHWGQPQHF
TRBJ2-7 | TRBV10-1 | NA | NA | TGCGCCAGCAGTGAGTCCACAGGCGAGCAGTACTTC | CASSESTGEQYF
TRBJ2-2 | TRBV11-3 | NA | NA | TGTGCCAGCAGCCCCCGTACTCCGGGCGGTACGAACACCGGGGAGCTGTTTTTT | CASSPRTPGGTNTGELFF
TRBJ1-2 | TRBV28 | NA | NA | TGTGCCAGCAGTCCGAGGGGGGGGCTCTTTGACTATGGCTACACCTTC | CASSPRGGLFDYGYTF
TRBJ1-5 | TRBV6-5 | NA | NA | TGTGCCACCAAACAGGGTCTGCCCCAGCATTTT | CATKQGLPQHF
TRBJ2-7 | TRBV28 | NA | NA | TGTGCCAGCAGTTTACCCCGGTATCGCGCCTACGAGCAGTACTTC | CASSLPRYRAYEQYF
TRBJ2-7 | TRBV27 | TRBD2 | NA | TGTGCCAGCAGTTTACAGGTCTCAGCGGGAACCTACGAGCAGTACTTC | CASSLQVSAGTYEQYF
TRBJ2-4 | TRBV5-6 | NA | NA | TGTGCCAGCAGCTTGCGAAAACTAGCCAAAAACATTCAGTACTTC | CASSLRKLAKNIQYF
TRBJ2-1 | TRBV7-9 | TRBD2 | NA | TGTGCCAGCAGCCCCTATCAATTGAGCGGGAGCTACAATGAGCAGTTCTTC | CASSPYQLSGSYNEQFF
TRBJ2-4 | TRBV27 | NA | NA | TGTGCCAGCAGTTCCGGGGGCTTCCTTCGGGACATTCAGTACTTC | CASSSGGFLRDIQYF
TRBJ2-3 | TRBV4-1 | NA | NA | TGCGCCAGCAGCCAAGAGCCTAGGAGCACAGATACGCAGTATTTT | CASSQEPRSTDTQYF